Each of the 31 T cell receptor beta chains below was sequenced from the same sample in a study of blood T cell repertoires in COVID-19 (dated by TCRdb to between 2020 and 2021). Library preparation employed the immunoSEQ multiplex PCR assay. TCRdb carries this immuneACCESS record with in-frame sequences only. Its versions omit some clonotypes, under half of them owing to an unresolved V gene in the studies checked, with the rest unexplained. This sample comprises around 360,000 clones, about 88% of them detected only once. The top ten clones comprise 3% of the sample. Source material: PBMCs or T cells enriched from blood (not recorded which). These receptor sequences come from a woman in her 30s who had recovered from COVID-19.

A single count supports this clone. J is TRBJ2-7 and V is TRBV2; D gene ambiguous. Germline V gene lookup returns CDR1 SNHLY and CDR2 FYNNEI. V dropped 4 bases and J dropped 2 bases, with 9 bases sitting between them. This CDR3 region has 13 residues. In DNA, the CDR3 is TGTGCCAGCAGTGTAAGAGCTCCCTACGAGCAGTACTTC. It encodes CASSVRAPYEQYF.

The chain couples TRBV2 to TRBJ2-2, with 11 bases fitting TRBD2. J lost 0 bases, V lost 4 bases, and 4 bases had no gene match. The germline V gene encodes CDR1 SNHLY and CDR2 FYNNEI. The CDR3 has 17 amino acids. CDR3 bases: TGTGCCAGCAGTGGGACTAGCGGGCAACCGAACACCGGGGAGCTGTTTTTT. The encoded protein is CASSGTSGQPNTGELFF.

This chain joins TRBV2 and TRBJ1-2; possible D gene TRBD1, 5 bases. This CDR3 has 12 amino acids. The ends were cut back, 5 bases at V and 8 bases at J, with 12 bases in the middle. Germline CDR1 reads SNHLY; CDR2 reads FYNNEI. CDR3 DNA: TGTGCCAGCAGTAGGGGTCCGCGGGGCTACACCTTC. It is translated as CASSRGPRGYTF.

This clone was detected a few times. The chain combines TRBV24-1 with TRBJ2-1; TRBD2 is a possible D gene (6 bases). The CDR3 is made up of 15 amino acids. V lost 0 bases to trimming and J lost 4 bases, with 9 bases between them. Germline CDR1 KGHDR, CDR2 SFDVKD. The DNA of the CDR3 is TGTGCCACCAGTGATTTGGGACTACCATACAATGAGCAGTTCTTC. It yields the protein CATSDLGLPYNEQFF.

The rearrangement links TRBV6-5 to TRBJ2-4, with D tentatively TRBD1 (6 bases). The V end was cut by 0 bases, the J end by 6 bases, with 12 bases between. The CDR3 loop spans 15 amino acids. CDR1 and CDR2 from the germline V gene are MNHEY and SVGAGI. CDR3 residues: CASSYSGGPGNIQYF. In DNA form, the CDR3 reads TGTGCCAGCAGTTACTCTGGGGGCCCGGGAAACATTCAGTACTTC.

The chain uses TRBV9 and TRBJ2-5; 13 bases are a match to TRBD2. With V trimmed by 3 bases and J by 2 bases, 4 bases remained unmatched. Germline V gene sequence: CDR1 SGDLS, CDR2 YYNGEE. The CDR3 covers 16 residues. The chain's CDR3 is CASSGGGLAGQETQYF. The DNA for the CDR3 is TGTGCCAGCAGCGGAGGGGGACTAGCGGGGCAAGAGACCCAGTACTTC.

This clone was seen more than once but under ten times. The gene calls are TRBV5-1 and TRBJ2-3; TRBD1 might be the D (6 bases). V was cut by 2 bases and J by 3 bases, with 10 bases left in between. The CDR3 is 14 residues long. Germline lookup yields CDR1 SGHRS and CDR2 YFSETQ. The CDR3 nucleotides are TGCGCCAGCAGCTTCGTCAGGGGAACAGATACGCAGTATTTT. Translation gives CASSFVRGTDTQYF.

V is TRBV6-5 and J is TRBJ2-3, with 14 bases lining up with TRBD2. This CDR3 has 15 residues. Germline V gene sequence: CDR1 MNHEY, CDR2 SVGAGI. J gave up 4 bases and V 6 bases, and 3 bases lay outside the gene matches. CDR3 loop: CASRSGLAGADTQYF. CDR3 nucleotide sequence: TGTGCCAGCAGATCGGGACTAGCGGGAGCAGATACGCAGTATTTT.

The rearrangement joins TRBV3-1 (or the pseudogene TRBV3-2) to TRBJ2-3; possible D gene TRBD2, 6 bases. The V and J ends lost 4 bases and 2 bases respectively, with 13 bases between them. The CDR3 consists of 15 residues. Germline V gene data show CDR1 as LGHDT and CDR2 as YNNKEL (reference sequence). The CDR3 DNA is TGTGCCAGCAGCCCGCCTCAGGGACTCACAGATACGCAGTATTTT. Translated, it gives CASSPPQGLTDTQYF.

This rearrangement joins TRBV28 to TRBJ1-6; no firm D call. Trimming cost V 4 bases and J 10 bases, with 11 bases left between them. The CDR3 sequence is 13 residues long. Germline V gene sequence: CDR1 MDHEN, CDR2 SYDVKM. The CDR3 loop reads CASSSGGRSPLHF. In DNA, the CDR3 is TGTGCCAGCAGTTCGGGAGGGCGGTCACCCCTCCACTTT.

CDR3 bases: TGCGCCAGCAGCTTTCTTTTAGGGGATGGGGCCCTGAACACTGAAGCTTTCTTT. Translation: CASSFLLGDGALNTEAFF. The V gene is TRBV5-1, the J gene TRBJ1-1; perhaps TRBD1 as D (5 bases). The germline V and J ends were trimmed by 2 bases and 0 bases, with 20 bases remaining between them. Per germline, CDR1 SGHRS and CDR2 YFSETQ. This CDR3 comprises 18 residues.

V gene TRBV25-1 combines with J gene TRBJ1-3; no firm D call. The V gene's germline CDR1 is MGHDK and CDR2 SYGVNS. The length of the CDR3 is 13 residues. With 2 bases removed from V and 4 bases from J, the gap between germline ends came to 6 bases. For the CDR3, the DNA is TGTGCCAGCAGTGAAGGCCTCGGAAACACCATATATTTT. It is translated as CASSEGLGNTIYF.

This chain uses TRBV7-9 with TRBJ2-1, with TRBD2 identical over 7 bases. The CDR3 has 16 residues. Losses at the gene ends were 0 bases for V and 6 bases for J; bases not matched to a gene: 8. Germline V gene data show CDR1 as SEHNR and CDR2 as FQNEAQ (reference sequence). CDR3 in amino acids: CASSLAELASGNEQFF. In DNA, the CDR3 is TGTGCCAGCAGCTTAGCAGAGTTGGCTAGCGGCAATGAGCAGTTCTTC.

V gene TRBV28 combines with J gene TRBJ1-2; 10 bases agree with TRBD1. This CDR3 region has 17 residues. Germline V gene lookup returns CDR1 MDHEN and CDR2 SYDVKM. After removal of 5 bases from V and 4 bases from J, the junction contained 13 bases not matched to a gene. The CDR3 loop reads CASSISIGQGGIYGYTF. CDR3 in DNA: TGTGCCAGCAGTATTTCCATCGGACAGGGGGGTATCTATGGCTACACCTTC.

The rearrangement uses TRBV29-1 and TRBJ1-2, with TRBD1 matching 7 bases. CDR3 length: 13 amino acids. Germline V CDR1 and CDR2: SQVTM, ANQGSEA. The V gene end was trimmed by 4 bases and the J gene end by 8 bases; junction bases not matched to a gene: 10. CDR3 nucleotide sequence: TGCAGCGTTGCTCCCCCCCAGGGGGGCGGCTACACCTTC. Its protein product is CSVAPPQGGGYTF.

The V gene is TRBV2, the J gene TRBJ2-3; 8 bases are a match to TRBD2. This CDR3 has 15 residues. Germline assignment: CDR1 SNHLY and CDR2 FYNNEI. With 6 bases clipped from V and 4 bases from J, the junction kept 9 bases outside the gene matches. CDR3 region: CASSPGLAEADTQYF. The DNA for the CDR3 is TGTGCCAGCAGCCCTGGACTAGCTGAGGCAGATACGCAGTATTTT.

This chain links TRBV7-3 with TRBJ2-3; TRBD2 matches 8 bases. CDR1 SGHTA and CDR2 FQGTGA come from the germline V gene. The CDR3 has 15 residues. V trimming: 5 bases; J trimming: 0 bases; junction bases outside the gene matches: 4. In nucleotides, the CDR3 is TGTGCCAGCAGCCTGTTAGCGGGGAGCACAGATACGCAGTATTTT. Translated: CASSLLAGSTDTQYF.

The chain is built from TRBV10-3 and TRBJ1-3; D gene ambiguous. The germline V and J ends were trimmed by 4 bases and 2 bases, with 3 bases remaining between them. The CDR3 consists of 12 residues. Germline assignment: CDR1 ENHRY and CDR2 SYGVKD. The DNA of the CDR3 is TGTGCCATCAGTGGGCCTGGAAACACCATATATTTT. Encoded protein: CAISGPGNTIYF.

This chain links TRBV3-1 (or the pseudogene TRBV3-2) with TRBJ1-1, with a possible D match to TRBD1 (5 bases). The CDR3 extends over 14 amino acids. Trimming shortened V by 0 bases and J by 11 bases, and 16 bases separated the two germline ends. The germline V gene encodes CDR1 LGHDT and CDR2 YNNKEL (reference sequence). The CDR3 DNA reads as TGTGCCAGCAGCCAAGATTTAGGGGAAATGTGGGCTTTCTTT. The encoded protein is CASSQDLGEMWAFF.

This chain links TRBV5-4 with TRBJ1-2, with 12 bases that match TRBD1. This CDR3 has 14 residues. V was pared by 3 bases and J by 7 bases, with 4 bases of the junction left unmatched. Germline V gives CDR1 SGHNT, CDR2 YYREEE (reference sequence). The CDR3 sequence: CASSWDRGQSGYTF. The CDR3 DNA follows: TGTGCCAGCAGCTGGGACAGGGGGCAGAGTGGCTACACCTTC.

This chain joins TRBV9 and TRBJ1-2; D call uncertain. Germline CDR1 is SGDLS and CDR2 is YYNGEE. This CDR3 comprises 15 residues. Trimming cost V 4 bases and J 8 bases, with 21 bases left between them. The CDR3 bases are TGTGCCAGCAGCCCCCCCGGGAAGGGCACCATCGGCTACACCTTC. Protein: CASSPPGKGTIGYTF.

The chain employs TRBV5-1 and TRBJ2-7; D is perhaps TRBD1 (5 bases). This CDR3 has 13 residues. The germline gives CDR1 SGHRS, CDR2 YFSETQ. The V gene lost 6 bases and the J gene lost 6 bases, with 16 bases spanning the gap. The CDR3 is CASTVDSFGEQYF. The CDR3 DNA sequence: TGCGCCAGCACCGTCGACAGTTTCGGCGAGCAGTACTTC.

V usage is TRBV7-3 and J usage is TRBJ2-1; D unresolved. The CDR3 totals 15 residues. Between the trimmed V and J ends, which lost 4 bases and 0 bases, there was a span of 10 bases. The V gene's germline CDR1 is SGHTA and CDR2 FQGTGA. In nucleotides, the CDR3 is TGTGCCAGCAGCTCCAAAATGAGCTCCTACAATGAGCAGTTCTTC. The encoded protein is CASSSKMSSYNEQFF.

The rearrangement joins TRBV6-5 to TRBJ1-2; tentative D call: TRBD1 (5 bases). This CDR3 contains 15 residues. V dropped 4 bases and J dropped 2 bases, with 14 bases sitting between them. Germline CDR1 reads MNHEY; CDR2 reads SVGAGI. Here the CDR3 reads CASSLQANPNYGYTF. The CDR3 nucleotides read TGTGCCAGCAGTTTACAGGCTAACCCAAACTATGGCTACACCTTC.

The chain recombines TRBV28 with TRBJ1-2; D unclear. The CDR3 is 12 residues long. Trimming cost V 3 bases and J 4 bases, with 6 bases left between them. Germline V gene data show CDR1 as MDHEN and CDR2 as SYDVKM. The CDR3, as DNA: TGTGCCAGCAGTTTGAAAGCCTATGGCTACACCTTC. Protein sequence: CASSLKAYGYTF.

A few counts support this clone. The genes are TRBV11-2 and TRBJ2-7, with a possible D match to TRBD2 (6 bases). Germline-derived CDR1 and CDR2 are SGHAT and FQNNGV. Trimming pared 5 bases from V and 9 bases from J, leaving 20 bases between. The CDR3 is 14 amino acids. The CDR3 loop reads CASSEVAARITQYF. CDR3 nucleotide sequence: TGTGCCAGCAGCGAAGTAGCGGCCCGGATCACGCAGTACTTC.

The J gene is TRBJ2-3, the V gene TRBV9, with D perhaps TRBD1 (6 bases). The CDR3 consists of 15 residues. Germline loops: CDR1 SGDLS, CDR2 YYNGEE. The germline V and J ends were trimmed by 3 bases and 0 bases, with 11 bases remaining between them. CDR3 amino acids: CASSARTASTDTQYF. The CDR3 DNA reads as TGTGCCAGCAGCGCCCGGACAGCTAGCACAGATACGCAGTATTTT.

The chain recombines TRBV27 with TRBJ2-1, with D perhaps TRBD2 (6 bases). This CDR3 spans 14 amino acids. V dropped 0 bases and J dropped 7 bases, with 10 bases sitting between them. CDR1 MNHEY and CDR2 SMNVEV come from the germline V gene (reference sequence). CDR3 coding DNA: TGTGCCAGCAGTTTATCCCGGGACTTAAATGAGCAGTTCTTC. This encodes CASSLSRDLNEQFF.

The genes are TRBV2 and TRBJ2-2, with TRBD1 identical over 9 bases. From germline, CDR1 is SNHLY and CDR2 FYNNEI. Germline trimming cut 5 bases from V and 4 bases from J; bases unmatched to any gene: 2. The CDR3 runs 14 residues. The DNA for the CDR3 is TGTGCCAGCAGTTGGACAGGGGCCACCGGGGAGCTGTTTTTT. It specifies CASSWTGATGELFF.

The chain joins TRBV2 to TRBJ2-5; D is perhaps TRBD2 (6 bases). V was shortened by 2 bases and J by 4 bases, with 14 bases between the two germline ends. Germline V lookup: CDR1 SNHLY, CDR2 FYNNEI. This CDR3 is 15 amino acids long. CDR3 coding DNA: TGTGCCAGCAGTGAAAACTTCGCGGGGCCAGAGACCCAGTACTTC. The encoded protein is CASSENFAGPETQYF.

This rearrangement joins TRBV27 to TRBJ1-1; D unresolved. CDR1 and CDR2 from the germline V gene are MNHEY and SMNVEV (reference sequence). The CDR3 spans 11 residues. The V and J ends lost 0 bases and 8 bases respectively, with 4 bases between them. CDR3 in amino acids: CASSLSGEAFF. The DNA of the CDR3 is TGTGCCAGCAGTTTATCCGGGGAAGCTTTCTTT.